A selection of T cell receptor beta chains follows, all from one sample in a study of blood T cell repertoires in COVID-19. The method was immunoSEQ multiplex PCR; TCRdb's version includes in-frame clones alone and lacks a portion of them. The data hold about 120,000 clones, with approximately 90% observed a single time. Material: peripheral blood. Every receptor here comes from an elderly woman with acute or convalescent COVID-19. The CDR3 runs from the conserved cysteine through the conserved F or W. Each record gives: D gene, V gene, clone size, J gene, CDR3 protein, CDR3 DNA. The D gene is left open where the match is weak. Clone size is not always given. Where it is, it says once, few, many or a class for expanded clones.

d_call: TRBD1; v_call: TRBV27; clone_size: .; j_call: TRBJ1-5; cdr3_aa: CASSLGGTANQPQHF; cdr3_nt: TGTGCCAGCAGTTTAGGGGGGACAGCTAATCAGCCCCAGCATTTT
d_call: TRBD1; v_call: TRBV19; clone_size: .; j_call: TRBJ2-1; cdr3_aa: CASSRGQGTNEQFF; cdr3_nt: TGTGCCAGTAGTAGAGGACAGGGAACCAATGAGCAGTTCTTC
d_call: .; v_call: TRBV4-2; clone_size: .; j_call: TRBJ1-6; cdr3_aa: CASSPYYRNSPLHF; cdr3_nt: TGTGCCAGCAGCCCGTATTACAGAAATTCACCCCTCCACTTT
d_call: TRBD1; v_call: TRBV5-1; clone_size: once; j_call: TRBJ2-7; cdr3_aa: CASSWGRDSYEQYF; cdr3_nt: TGCGCCAGCAGCTGGGGCCGGGACAGTTACGAGCAGTACTTC
d_call: TRBD2; v_call: TRBV4-3; clone_size: .; j_call: TRBJ2-2; cdr3_aa: CASSQLAGGPGTGELFF; cdr3_nt: TGCGCCAGCAGCCAACTAGCGGGGGGGCCTGGCACCGGGGAGCTGTTTTTT
d_call: TRBD1; v_call: TRBV23-1; clone_size: .; j_call: TRBJ1-1; cdr3_aa: CASSQRRPPGQGWGNTEAFF; cdr3_nt: TGCGCCAGCAGTCAAAGACGTCCTCCGGGACAGGGATGGGGGAACACTGAAGCTTTCTTT
d_call: TRBD1; v_call: TRBV18; clone_size: .; j_call: TRBJ2-2; cdr3_aa: CASVGTVRNTGELFF; cdr3_nt: TGTGCCAGCGTAGGGACAGTCCGGAACACCGGGGAGCTGTTTTTT
d_call: .; v_call: TRBV28; clone_size: .; j_call: TRBJ1-5; cdr3_aa: CASGLPQHF; cdr3_nt: TGTGCCAGCGGCTTACCCCAGCATTTT
d_call: .; v_call: TRBV10-3; clone_size: .; j_call: TRBJ1-6; cdr3_aa: CAIKQESYNSPLHF; cdr3_nt: TGTGCCATCAAACAGGAGTCCTATAATTCACCCCTCCACTTT
d_call: TRBD2; v_call: TRBV7-3; clone_size: .; j_call: TRBJ2-1; cdr3_aa: CASSLTSGGAWVEQFF; cdr3_nt: TGTGCCAGCAGCTTAACTAGCGGGGGGGCGTGGGTTGAGCAGTTCTTC
d_call: .; v_call: TRBV3-1/TRBV3-2; clone_size: .; j_call: TRBJ2-7; cdr3_aa: CASSQDGRGSVRQYF; cdr3_nt: TGTGCCAGCAGCCAAGATGGCAGGGGTTCCGTGAGGCAGTACTTC
d_call: TRBD1; v_call: TRBV10-3; clone_size: .; j_call: TRBJ1-3; cdr3_aa: CAIRTGQADTIYF; cdr3_nt: TGTGCCATCAGGACGGGACAGGCCGACACCATATATTTT
d_call: .; v_call: TRBV28; clone_size: .; j_call: TRBJ2-2; cdr3_aa: CASSPGRGTGELFF; cdr3_nt: TGTGCCAGCAGTCCCGGACGAGGGACCGGGGAGCTGTTTTTT
d_call: TRBD1; v_call: TRBV2; clone_size: .; j_call: TRBJ2-1; cdr3_aa: CASRARDRGTRTDNEQFF; cdr3_nt: TGTGCCAGCAGGGCTAGGGACAGGGGGACGAGGACTGACAATGAGCAGTTCTTC
d_call: .; v_call: TRBV12-1; clone_size: .; j_call: TRBJ2-5; cdr3_aa: CASSLATGRETQYF; cdr3_nt: TGTGCCAGCAGCTTGGCAACAGGGAGAGAGACCCAGTACTTC
d_call: .; v_call: TRBV29-1; clone_size: .; j_call: TRBJ2-7; cdr3_aa: CSVEDRRGEQYF; cdr3_nt: TGCAGCGTTGAAGATCGCAGGGGCGAGCAGTACTTC
d_call: .; v_call: TRBV2; clone_size: .; j_call: TRBJ2-2; cdr3_aa: CASSGGVVARNTGELFF; cdr3_nt: TGTGCCAGCAGTGGGGGGGTGGTAGCGAGGAACACCGGGGAGCTGTTTTTT